The T cell receptor beta chain under discussion was sequenced for a study of CD8+ T cells in alopecia areata. The CDR3 sequence is 15 residues long. The V end lost 1 base, the J end lost 3 bases, and 13 bases lay between the germline ends. The germline CDR1 and CDR2 sequences are SEHNR and FQNEAQ (reference sequence). The treatment: oral pan-JAK inhibitor, 5-10 mg twice daily. RNA was extracted and reverse transcribed into cDNA as the sequencing template. Sequencing used immunoSEQ multiplex PCR; TCRdb keeps in-frame clones, though not all of them. The table lists 130,000 to 150,000 clones, approximately 85% of them singletons.

The sequences come from CD8+ T cells sorted from blood, collected at week 4, from a patient treated with tofacitinib. This receptor was taken from a human donor with alopecia areata. This chain connects TRBV7-9 to TRBJ2-7; no reliable D call. The chain's CDR3 is CASSLGPDLGYEQYF. CDR3 DNA sequence: TGTGCCAGCAGCTTAGGCCCGGATCTAGGCTACGAGCAGTACTTC.